This T cell receptor beta chain is drawn from a study of identifying expanded T cells in peripheral blood. This CDR3 has 16 residues. CDR1 is SGDLS, CDR2 YYNGEE, per germline. The germline V and J ends were trimmed by 6 bases and 3 bases, with 21 bases remaining between them. Only in-frame clones appear in the TCRdb table, and some are missing; sequencing was by immunoSEQ multiplex PCR. The sample holds about 76,000 clones; roughly 81% are singletons and the top ten take more than 15%. The chain employs TRBV9 and TRBJ1-1, with D perhaps matching TRBD1 (5 bases). Input material: blood. The TCR sequence derives from a person aged 18 to 70 in good health. The CDR3 loop is CASTTGGGTKDTEAFF. For the CDR3, the DNA is TGTGCCAGCACCACCGGTGGGGGGACGAAGGACACTGAAGCTTTCTTT.